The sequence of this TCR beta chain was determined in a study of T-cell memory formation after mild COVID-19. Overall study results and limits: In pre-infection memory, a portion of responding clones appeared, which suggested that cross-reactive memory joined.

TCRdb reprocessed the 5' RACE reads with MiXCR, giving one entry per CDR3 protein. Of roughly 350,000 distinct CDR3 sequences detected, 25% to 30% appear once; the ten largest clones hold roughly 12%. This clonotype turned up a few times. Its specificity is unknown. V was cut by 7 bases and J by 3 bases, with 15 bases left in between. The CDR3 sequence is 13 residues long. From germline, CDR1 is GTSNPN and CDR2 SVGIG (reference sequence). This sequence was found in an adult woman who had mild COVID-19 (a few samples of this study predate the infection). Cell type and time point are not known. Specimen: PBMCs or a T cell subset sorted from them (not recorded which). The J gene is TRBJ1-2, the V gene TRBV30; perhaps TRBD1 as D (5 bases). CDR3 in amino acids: CASKEGGDYGYTF. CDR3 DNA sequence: TGTGCCTCCAAAGAGGGAGGGGACTATGGCTACACCTTC.